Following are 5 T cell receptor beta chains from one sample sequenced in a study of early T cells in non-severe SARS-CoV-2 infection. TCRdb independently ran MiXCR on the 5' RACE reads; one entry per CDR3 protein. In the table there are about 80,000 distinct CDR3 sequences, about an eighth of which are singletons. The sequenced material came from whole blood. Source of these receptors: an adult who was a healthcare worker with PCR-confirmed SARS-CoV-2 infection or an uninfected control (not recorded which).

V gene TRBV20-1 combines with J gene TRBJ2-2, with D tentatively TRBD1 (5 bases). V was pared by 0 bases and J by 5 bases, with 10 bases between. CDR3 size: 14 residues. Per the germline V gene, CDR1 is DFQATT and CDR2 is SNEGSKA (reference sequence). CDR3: CSARDTGSTGELFF. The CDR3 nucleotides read TGCAGTGCTAGAGATACAGGATCAACCGGGGAGCTGTTTTTT.

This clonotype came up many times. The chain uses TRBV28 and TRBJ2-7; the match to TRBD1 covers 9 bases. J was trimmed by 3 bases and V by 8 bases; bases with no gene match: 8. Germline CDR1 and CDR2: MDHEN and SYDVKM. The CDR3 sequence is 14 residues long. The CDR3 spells CASWAGQGFYEQYF. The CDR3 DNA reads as TGTGCCAGCTGGGCGGGACAGGGCTTCTACGAGCAGTACTTC.

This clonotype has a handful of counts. As DNA, the CDR3 is TGTGCCAGCTCACCATCCCGGGGGGATCAAGGGTATGGCTACACCTTC. This gives the protein CASSPSRGDQGYGYTF. The chain combines TRBV18 with TRBJ1-2, with D perhaps matching TRBD1 (5 bases). This CDR3 has 16 amino acids. The V gene lost 2 bases and the J gene lost 5 bases, with 18 bases spanning the gap. The germline V gene has CDR1 KGHSH and CDR2 LQKENI.

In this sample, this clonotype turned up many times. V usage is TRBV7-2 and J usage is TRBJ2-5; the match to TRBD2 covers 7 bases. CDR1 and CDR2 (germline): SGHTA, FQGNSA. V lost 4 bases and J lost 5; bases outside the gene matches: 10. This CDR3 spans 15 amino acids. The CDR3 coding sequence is TGTGCCAGCAGCTATGGCGGGGGAGCCGCGGAGACCCAGTACTTC. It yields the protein CASSYGGGAAETQYF.

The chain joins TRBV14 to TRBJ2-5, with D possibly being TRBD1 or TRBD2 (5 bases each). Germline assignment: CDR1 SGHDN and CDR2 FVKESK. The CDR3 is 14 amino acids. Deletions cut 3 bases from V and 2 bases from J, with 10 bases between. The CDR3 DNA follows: TGTGCCAGCAGCCAGGGGGACCCTCAAGAGACCCAGTACTTC. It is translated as CASSQGDPQETQYF.